The 4 T cell receptor beta chains given below trace back to one sample, sequenced in a study of T-cell memory formation after mild COVID-19. MiXCR, applied by TCRdb to the 5' RACE reads, yields one record per CDR3 protein. The sample lists 350,000 to 450,000 distinct CDR3 sequences; 20% were seen once. Sequenced material: PBMCs or a T cell subset sorted from them (not recorded which). Receptor source: an adult woman who had mild COVID-19 (a few samples of this study predate the infection). Cell type and time point are not known.

This clonotype turned up a few times. The V and J genes are TRBV7-8 and TRBJ2-5; TRBD2 matches at 11 bases. The ends lost 5 bases at V and 5 bases at J; junction bases unmatched: 16. Germline CDR1 SGHVS, CDR2 FQNEAQ. The CDR3 contains 18 residues. CDR3 in DNA: TGTGCCAGCAGCGAAGATAGCGGGAGGGCCGGGAAAGGCGAGACCCAGTACTTC. Its translation: CASSEDSGRAGKGETQYF.

This clonotype was seen a handful of times. The chain carries TRBV11-2 and TRBJ2-3; tentative D call: TRBD2 (7 bases). The V end lost 2 bases, the J end lost 1 base, and 13 bases lay between the germline ends. Germline V gives CDR1 SGHAT, CDR2 FQNNGV. The CDR3 is made up of 16 amino acids. This CDR3 is CASSLQGRGGTDTQYF. The CDR3 region has the DNA TGTGCCAGCAGCTTACAGGGGAGGGGTGGCACAGATACGCAGTATTTT.

This clonotype turned up a few times. The gene calls are TRBV3-1 and TRBJ2-3, with a weak D call TRBD2 (6 bases). The germline CDR1 and CDR2 sequences are LGHDT and YNNKEL (reference sequence). The CDR3 has 17 amino acids. Trimming left V 6 bases short and J 2 bases short, with 21 bases between. The CDR3 sequence is CASSSSSGLPPTDTQYF. The DNA of the CDR3 is TGTGCCAGCAGTTCCAGTTCGGGACTTCCGCCCACAGATACGCAGTATTTT.

The chain recombines TRBV20-1 with TRBJ2-7; 7 bases agree with TRBD1. This CDR3 contains 15 residues. Germline CDR1 DFQATT, CDR2 SNEGSKA (reference sequence). V was pared by 1 base and J by 0 bases, with 6 bases of the junction left unmatched. The CDR3 bases are TGCAGTGCTAGAGGCACAGGGGTCTACTCCTACGAGCAGTACTTC. Amino acids: CSARGTGVYSYEQYF.